This T cell receptor beta chain derives from a study of T-cell reconstitution after alpha-beta-depleted transplantation in children. V gave up 0 bases and J gave up 0 bases, with 15 bases separating them. The CDR3 is made up of 17 amino acids. CDR1 and CDR2 (germline): SGHAT, FQNNGV. This clonotype was seen a few times. The TCRbeta library was prepared with unique molecular identifiers. TCRdb re-analysed the PCR reads in MiXCR, keeping a single row per CDR3 protein. This sample has 200,000 to 250,000 distinct CDR3 sequences, with roughly 9% found just once. Sequences were derived from PBMCs from the stem cell graft donor, sampled from the stem cell graft. This sequence was found in a human donor who donated a stem cell graft to a child with acute lymphoblastic leukemia. V is TRBV11-2 and J is TRBJ2-7; D gene unclear. The CDR3 region is CASSLESRSKNSYEQYF. Written as DNA, the CDR3 is TGTGCCAGCAGCTTAGAATCTCGTTCCAAAAACTCCTACGAGCAGTACTTC.